The T cell receptor beta chain described here comes from a study of spatial heterogeneity in lung cancer. About the study: For the average unique TCR and UMI combination, more than nine occurrences appeared in raw reads. Broader study findings: Resection blood, more than follow-up blood, showed ubiquitous expanded tumor TCRs.

Every individual TCR cDNA molecule carried its own unique molecular identifier, which allowed correction of PCR and sequencing errors. Each CDR3 protein gets one entry after TCRdb re-called the 5' RACE reads with MiXCR. The sample shows about 86,000 distinct CDR3 sequences, roughly 12% of them seen only once. This clonotype was seen more than once but under ten times. No antigen is known for it. The time point was: sample taken at primary tumor resection. The input material, whole RNA from tumor, nontumor lung or frozen PBMC, was sequenced unsorted. Donors were 55 to 75 untreated early-stage non-small cell lung cancer patients. Trimming took off 2 bases at V and 7 bases at J, with 12 bases between the two ends. The CDR3 is 13 amino acids. The germline V gene has CDR1 SEHNR and CDR2 FQNEAQ (reference sequence).

The chain couples TRBV7-9 to TRBJ2-7; D is unresolved. The specimen comprised PBMCs, sampled at surgery. This TCR derives from a male donor with early-stage non-small cell lung cancer. The CDR3 coding sequence is TGTGCCAGCAGCTTAAACGGCCCGCGGGAGCAGTACTTC. The encoded protein is CASSLNGPREQYF.